The 2 T cell receptor beta chains given below trace back to one sample, sequenced in a study of Graves' ophthalmopathy and Graves' hyperthyroidism. The study amplified TCR beta CDR3 regions using RNA transcripts. Second-round multiplex PCR followed a first-round RT-PCR using HTBI primers. TCRdb fed the multiplex PCR reads into MiXCR, producing one record per CDR3 protein. The sample holds about 700,000 distinct CDR3 sequences, roughly 41% seen once. Sequencing used peripheral blood. The receptors come from an adult man with Graves' ophthalmopathy.

This clonotype was detected only a few times. This chain links TRBV5-5 with TRBJ1-5; weak D call: TRBD1 (6 bases). Per germline, CDR1 SGHKS and CDR2 YYEKEE (reference sequence). V was trimmed by 3 bases and J by 3 bases, leaving 13 bases between them. This CDR3 has 15 amino acids. The CDR3 region is CASSWRTDPNQPQHF. As DNA, the CDR3 is TGTGCCAGCAGCTGGAGGACAGACCCCAATCAGCCCCAGCATTTT.

This CDR3 reads CASSVLIDPSNQPQHF. CDR3 nucleotides: TGTGCCAGCAGCGTTCTCATCGACCCCAGCAATCAGCCCCAGCATTTT. The J gene is TRBJ1-5, the V gene TRBV2; D remains ambiguous. V lost 6 bases to trimming and J lost 1 base, with 16 bases between them. The CDR3 loop spans 16 amino acids. CDR1 is SNHLY, CDR2 FYNNEI, per germline.